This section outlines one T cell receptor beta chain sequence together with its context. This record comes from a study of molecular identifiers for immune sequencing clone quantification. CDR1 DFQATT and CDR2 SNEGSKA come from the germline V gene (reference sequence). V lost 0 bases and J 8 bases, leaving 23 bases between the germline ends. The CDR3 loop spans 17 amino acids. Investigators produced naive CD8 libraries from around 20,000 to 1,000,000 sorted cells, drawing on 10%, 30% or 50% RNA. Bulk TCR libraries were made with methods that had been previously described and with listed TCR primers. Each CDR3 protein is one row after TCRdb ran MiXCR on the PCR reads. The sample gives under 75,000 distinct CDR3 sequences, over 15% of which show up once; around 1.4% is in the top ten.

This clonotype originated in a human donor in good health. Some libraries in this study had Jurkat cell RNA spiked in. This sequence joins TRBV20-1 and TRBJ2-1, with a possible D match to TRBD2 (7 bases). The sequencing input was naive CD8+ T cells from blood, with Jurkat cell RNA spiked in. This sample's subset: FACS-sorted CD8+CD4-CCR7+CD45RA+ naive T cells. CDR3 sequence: CSAREYSGTILGDEQFF. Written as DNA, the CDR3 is TGCAGTGCTAGAGAATACAGCGGGACAATCTTGGGTGATGAGCAGTTCTTC.